This T cell receptor beta chain was recorded in a study of a mutant IDH1 vaccine in newly diagnosed glioma. Study as a whole: The start of vaccination came 4-6 weeks after radiotherapy alone, or with temozolomide cycles. The V12 visit happened in week 35, and the V13 visit happened in week 47. Radiotherapy, temozolomide, or both had been given previously, and both were given to most.

Worth noting for this clone: Its antigen is not identified.

Germline V gene sequence: CDR1 LNHNV, CDR2 YYDKDF (reference sequence). CDR3 length: 13 residues. The junction had 2 bases not matched to a gene; V was cut back by 9 bases and J by 3 bases. Time point given: week 47, end of study. A 20-mer mutant IDH1 peptide at 300 ug was injected subcutaneously with topical imiquimod. Patients had eight vaccinations, in weeks 1, 3, 5, 7, 11, 15, 19 and 23. Sequenced by immunoSEQ multiplex PCR; TCRdb stores in-frame clones only, minus some. The sample records 45,000 to 55,000 clones, less than 85% being singletons. Specimen: PBMCs, collected from a glioma patient whose treatment included an IDH1 peptide vaccine. This receptor was identified in a woman in her twenties or thirties with glioma. Some clones in this sample may be carry-over from other donors' samples. This chain connects TRBV15 to TRBJ2-5; 12 nucleotides line up with TRBD2. The CDR3 DNA reads as TGTGCCACGCGGACTAGCGGGGAAGAGACCCAGTACTTC. Residues: CATRTSGEETQYF. Supplemented by reference TRBV15 and TRBJ2-5, the full variable domain reads DAMVIQNPRYQVTQFGKPVTLSCSQTLNHNVMYWYQQKSSQAPKLLFHYYDKDFNNEADTPDNFQSRRPNTSFCFLDIRSPGLGDTAMYLCATRTSGEETQYFGPGTRLLVL.